These 23 T cell receptor beta chains share one sample of origin, sequenced in a study of prognosis after radiotherapy for stage I lung cancer listed by TCRdb under 2021. The sequencer was an Illumina HiSeq 3000. The TCR beta CDR3 region was amplified from genomic DNA by two rounds of multiplex PCR. In the first PCR round, primers specific to each TRBV and TRBJ gene were used, and the primer sequences were filed in Chinese patent CN105087789A. TCRdb reworked the public reads: Q25 trimming with fastp, MiXCR clone assembly, productive beta chains retained. Each CDR3 protein gets just one entry, which takes the most common genes and DNA from the rows behind it. This sample is represented by more than 11,000 distinct CDR3 sequences; approximately 33% of them were singletons. The top ten hold around a quarter of the sample. The material sequenced was PBMCs, taken before or after stereotactic body radiation therapy (not recorded which). The receptors derive from a donor of 50 years or more with non-small cell lung cancer.

Many counts were recorded for this clonotype. The chain joins TRBV9 to TRBJ2-7, with 11 bases aligning to TRBD2. CDR3 size: 15 residues. Germline lookup yields CDR1 SGDLS and CDR2 YYNGEE. The J segment lost 3 bases and the V segment lost 7 bases, leaving 9 bases of the junction unmatched. CDR3 in amino acids: CASSRTSGPVYEQYF. In DNA form, the CDR3 reads TGTGCCAGCTCCAGGACTAGCGGGCCTGTCTACGAGCAGTACTTC.

This clonotype appeared many times. CDR3 sequence reads: CASPPVLGRGKRNTEAFF. The DNA for the CDR3 is TGTGCCAGTCCCCCGGTCTTGGGCAGGGGGAAAAGAAACACTGAAGCTTTCTTT. The V and J genes are TRBV19 and TRBJ1-1; 7 bases align to TRBD1. V dropped 8 bases and J dropped 2; count of bases not matched to a gene: 20. The CDR3 has 18 residues. Germline V CDR1 and CDR2: LNHDA, SQIVND (reference sequence).

This clonotype showed up many times. One end of the junction is discordant with germline, which a read error may explain. The chain joins TRBV3-1 to TRBJ1-2, with 7 nucleotides matching TRBD1. Germline V gene sequence: CDR1 LGHDT, CDR2 YNNKEL (reference sequence). There are 15 residues in the CDR3. This CDR3 is CARSQIQGFGRGYTF. CDR3 coding DNA: TGTGCCCGCAGCCAAATACAGGGGTTTGGCCGAGGCTACACCTTC.

By share of the sample, this clonotype is medium-sized. The chain has TRBV12-3 or TRBV12-4 and TRBJ2-7; 11 bases match TRBD2. Trimming removed 6 bases from V and 3 bases from J; junction bases left unmatched: 7. This CDR3 has 15 residues. CDR3 nucleotides: TGTGCCAGCAGGGGAGGTGGACTAGCGGGCTACGAGCAGTACTTC. This encodes CASRGGGLAGYEQYF.

This clonotype was observed many times. The chain couples TRBV18 to TRBJ2-5; no reliable D call. The CDR3 sequence is 12 residues long. From germline, CDR1 is KGHSH and CDR2 LQKENI. V lost 5 bases to trimming and J lost 0 bases, with 4 bases between them. The CDR3 is CASSEYQETQYF. The CDR3 nucleotides are TGTGCCAGCTCAGAGTACCAAGAGACCCAGTACTTC. The whole variable domain, filled in from reference TRBV18 and TRBJ2-5, reads NAGVMQNPRHLVRRRGQEARLRCSPMKGHSHVYWYRQLPEEGLKFMVYLQKENIIDESGMPKERFSAEFPKEGPSILRIQQVVRGDSAAYFCASSEYQETQYFGPGTRLLVL.

This clonotype ranks as medium-sized. This sequence joins TRBV9 and TRBJ1-1; no reliable D call. The CDR3 sequence is 14 residues long. Trimming stripped 1 base from V and 1 base from J, with 8 bases between. In germline, CDR1 is SGDLS, CDR2 YYNGEE. CDR3 sequence (DNA): TGTGCCAGCAGCGTAAATGGCGGGAACACTGAAGCTTTCTTT. Translating gives CASSVNGGNTEAFF.

Many counts were recorded for this clonotype. The genes are TRBV18 and TRBJ1-1, with unresolved D. The CDR3 extends over 16 amino acids. Between the trimmed V and J ends, which lost 2 bases and 1 base, there was a span of 14 bases. The germline V gene encodes CDR1 KGHSH and CDR2 LQKENI. The CDR3 sequence: CASSPMGRLSNTEAFF. The CDR3 DNA follows: TGTGCCAGCTCACCAATGGGCAGGTTATCGAACACTGAAGCTTTCTTT.

Concerning this clonotype: This is likely an artifact of a read error, given a far larger clone one base away. The V call is TRBV5-1, the J call TRBJ2-1, with D perhaps TRBD2 (6 bases). V lost 0 bases and J 10 bases, leaving 17 bases between the germline ends. Germline V gives CDR1 SGHRS, CDR2 YFSETQ. The CDR3 spans 15 residues. CDR3 sequence (DNA): TGCGCCAGCAGCTTGGGGGGACTCATCTCCTACGAGCAGTTCTTC. Translation: CASSLGGLISYEQFF.

In this sample, this clonotype turned up once. CDR3 protein: CASSLPVASAYGEYF. The CDR3 coding sequence is TGTGCCAGCAGTCTTCCCGTGGCTAGCGCCTACGGGGAGTACTTC. The chain has TRBV6-1 and TRBJ2-7; a weak D match, TRBD2 (6 bases). Germline V gene lookup returns CDR1 MNHNS and CDR2 SASEGT. The CDR3 totals 15 residues. With 5 bases removed from V and 11 bases from J, the gap between germline ends came to 25 bases.

This chain links TRBV6-4 with TRBJ2-7, with TRBD2 as a possible D gene (6 bases). The CDR3 is made up of 16 amino acids. Trimming took 10 bases from V and 8 from J, leaving 30 bases between them. Looked up from germline, CDR1 is MRHNA and CDR2 is SNTAGT. The CDR3 loop is CATRWGSGRGLPKQYF. For the CDR3, the DNA is TGTGCCACCCGGTGGGGAAGCGGGCGTGGGTTACCTAAGCAGTACTTC.

In this sample, this clonotype turned up many times. This chain uses TRBV6-1 with TRBJ2-7, with D perhaps TRBD1 (5 bases). The length of the CDR3 is 14 residues. Germline loops: CDR1 MNHNS, CDR2 SASEGT. Trimming left V 5 bases short and J 5 bases short, with 16 bases between. CDR3 sequence: CASSQGSGLHEQYF. The DNA of the CDR3 is TGTGCCAGCAGTCAGGGATCCGGCTTGCACGAGCAGTACTTC.

This clonotype has a count of ten or more. V and J are TRBV6-2 or TRBV6-3 and TRBJ2-1, with a weak D call TRBD1 (6 bases). The V gene lost 11 bases and the J gene lost 2 bases, with 13 bases spanning the gap. Germline assignment: CDR1 MNHEY and CDR2 SVGEGT. The CDR3 runs 13 residues. The CDR3 reads CAGTGTTYNEQFF. The CDR3 DNA reads as TGTGCCGGTACAGGGACAACCTACAATGAGCAGTTCTTC.

By sample fraction, this clonotype is medium-sized. The genes are TRBV27 and TRBJ2-1; TRBD1 agrees at 7 bases. Per germline, CDR1 MNHEY and CDR2 SMNVEV (reference sequence). The length of the CDR3 is 13 residues. After removal of 7 bases from V and 6 bases from J, the junction contained 6 bases not matched to a gene. CDR3 region: CASTRGSPNEQFF. DNA for the CDR3: TGTGCCAGCACCAGGGGGTCACCCAATGAGCAGTTCTTC.

By share of the sample, this clonotype is medium-sized. The gene calls are TRBV6-1 and TRBJ2-7; 13 bases align to TRBD2. V dropped 4 bases and J dropped 5; count of bases not matched to a gene: 2. Germline V gene lookup returns CDR1 MNHNS and CDR2 SASEGT. The CDR3 sequence is 14 residues long. CDR3 sequence reads: CASSGLAGGHEQYF. In DNA form, the CDR3 reads TGTGCCAGCAGTGGACTAGCGGGGGGCCACGAGCAGTACTTC.

This clonotype was found many times. The chain recombines TRBV28 with TRBJ1-1, with a weak D call TRBD1 (5 bases). Germline assignment: CDR1 MDHEN and CDR2 SYDVKM. Trimming shortened V by 4 bases and J by 1 base, and 10 bases separated the two germline ends. The CDR3 has 14 residues. For the CDR3, the DNA is TGTGCCAGCAGTTACGGGGCATGGAACACTGAAGCTTTCTTT. Amino acids: CASSYGAWNTEAFF. Complete variable domain (other parts from reference TRBV28 and TRBJ1-1): DVKVTQSSRYLVKRTGEKVFLECVQDMDHENMFWYRQDPGLGLRLIYFSYDVKMKEKGDIPEGYSVSREKKERFSLILESASTNQTSMYLCASSYGAWNTEAFFGQGTRLTVV.

This clonotype was picked up many times. This chain connects TRBV20-1 to TRBJ2-7; tentative D call: TRBD2 (6 bases). Germline CDR1 is DFQATT and CDR2 is SNEGSKA (reference sequence). The germline V and J ends were trimmed by 0 bases and 5 bases, with 20 bases remaining between them. The CDR3 extends over 16 amino acids. The CDR3 nucleotides are TGCAGTGCTAGAGATTATTTGGGGCTAGCGCGCGACGAGCAGTACTTC. Encoded protein: CSARDYLGLARDEQYF.

V usage is TRBV11-3 and J usage is TRBJ2-7; possibly TRBD1 for D (6 bases). The V end was cut by 5 bases, the J end by 2 bases, with 13 bases between. The CDR3 covers 14 residues. Germline V CDR1 and CDR2: SGHNT, YENEEA. The CDR3 here is CASSTQDRPYEQYF. The CDR3, as DNA: TGTGCCAGCAGCACCCAGGACAGACCCTACGAGCAGTACTTC. The full variable domain, with the rest looked up from reference TRBV11-3 and TRBJ2-7, is EAGVVQSPRYKIIEKKQPVAFWCNPISGHNTLYWYLQNLGQGPELLIRYENEEAVDDSQLPKDRFSAERLKGVDSTLKIQPAELGDSAVYLCASSTQDRPYEQYFGPGTRLTVT.

This clonotype was found many times. The rearrangement uses TRBV7-9 and TRBJ2-7; unclear D gene. CDR1 and CDR2 (germline): SEHNR, FQNEAQ (reference sequence). The germline V and J ends were trimmed by 1 base and 3 bases, with 10 bases remaining between them. The CDR3 totals 14 residues. This CDR3 reads CASSLVIGVYEQYF. The DNA of the CDR3 is TGTGCCAGCAGCTTAGTTATTGGGGTCTACGAGCAGTACTTC.

By sample share, this clonotype is medium-sized. This chain joins TRBV4-1 and TRBJ2-1; 13 nucleotides agree with TRBD2. The trim removed 1 base at V and 15 bases at J, leaving 6 bases unmatched. Germline lookup yields CDR1 MGHRA and CDR2 YSYEKL. The CDR3 loop spans 14 amino acids. CDR3 protein: CASSQGTSGRAGFF. The CDR3 nucleotides read TGCGCCAGCAGCCAAGGAACTAGCGGGAGGGCTGGGTTCTTC.

Of note for this clonotype: No DNA is shown, since the ends of the CDR3 on it are uncertain; the CDR3 is the one TCRdb lists. This sequence joins TRBV27 and TRBJ1-2. The CDR3 is 14 residues long, ends included. Germline values: CDR1 MNHEY, CDR2 SMNVEV (reference sequence). This CDR3 is CAGSYGCDYYGYTF.

In this sample, this clonotype turned up many times. The chain recombines TRBV18 with TRBJ1-5; D possibly corresponds to TRBD1 (6 bases). CDR3 length equals 14 residues. Trimming removed 3 bases at V and 7 bases at J, with 13 bases between. The germline V gene has CDR1 KGHSH and CDR2 LQKENI. This CDR3 reads CASSPDSARQPQHF. The CDR3 DNA follows: TGTGCCAGCTCACCGGACAGTGCTCGACAGCCCCAGCATTTT. Variable domain in full (rest from reference TRBV18 and TRBJ1-5): NAGVMQNPRHLVRRRGQEARLRCSPMKGHSHVYWYRQLPEEGLKFMVYLQKENIIDESGMPKERFSAEFPKEGPSILRIQQVVRGDSAAYFCASSPDSARQPQHFGDGTRLSIL.

In the case of this clonotype: This likely stems from a read error, as it lies one base from a far larger clone. This rearrangement joins TRBV28 to TRBJ2-5; 10 bases match TRBD2. The J call is doubtful: the DNA matches TRBJ2-1 better. The CDR3 contains 18 residues. Germline CDR1 reads MDHEN; CDR2 reads SYDVKM. The CDR3 sequence is CASSFTPPSGSWDNEQFF. The CDR3 region has the DNA TGTGCCAGCAGTTTCACCCCTCCTAGCGGGAGTTGGGACAATGAGCAGTTCTTC.

This clonotype occurred many times. The rearrangement links TRBV14 to TRBJ1-4, with no clear D. The CDR3 sequence is 13 residues long. The germline V and J ends were trimmed by 0 bases and 7 bases, with 6 bases remaining between them. The V gene's germline CDR1 is SGHDN and CDR2 FVKESK. This CDR3 reads CASSQDYGEKLFF. CDR3 bases: TGTGCCAGCAGCCAAGATTATGGTGAAAAACTGTTTTTT.